The clone carrying this TCR beta chain was counted many times. Its antigen remains unidentified. Germline loops: CDR1 MNHNS, CDR2 SASEGT. This CDR3 is 14 amino acids long. J lost 9 bases, V lost 1 base, and 5 bases had no gene match. The sample belongs to a study of read filtering for tumor transcriptome and immune sequencing. Overall study findings and caveats: IR-seq and RNA-seq agreed better without single-read clonotypes.

This library used roughly 400 ng RNA and molecular barcoded adaptors spanning alpha/delta and beta/gamma chains. TCRdb reprocessed the reads via MiXCR and lists one record per CDR3 protein. The sample yields roughly 41,000 distinct CDR3 sequences, about 13% seen once. The sequence derives from a donor at least 40 years old with multiple myeloma. The rearrangement links TRBV6-1 to TRBJ1-5; 8 bases line up with TRBD1. The sample comprised a population of CD138-negative cells sorted from bone marrow. CDR3 DNA sequence: TGTGCCAGCAGTGAAGGCAGGGGGCTTTCGCCCCAGCATTTT. The encoded protein is CASSEGRGLSPQHF.